The clone carrying this T cell receptor (beta chain) appeared once. The CDR3 runs 14 residues. Germline lookup yields CDR1 KGHSH and CDR2 LQKENI. Trimming removed 0 bases from V and 4 bases from J, with 7 bases in between. Assay: immunoSEQ multiplex PCR; the TCRdb copy retains only in-frame clones and omits some. Altogether approximately 150,000 clones are present, roughly 86% being singletons, with the ten largest covering more than 0.8%. The data stem from a study of blood T cell repertoires in COVID-19. Overall study: The origin of the acute and convalescent COVID-19 samples was the United States, Italy and Spain.

The rearrangement uses TRBV18 and TRBJ1-3; no firm D call. Material for sequencing was peripheral blood. The origin of this receptor is a woman aged 45 to 65 with acute or convalescent COVID-19. The CDR3 protein is CASSPPTRGNTIYF. CDR3 DNA: TGTGCCAGCTCACCACCGACCAGGGGAAACACCATATATTTT.